Listed below are T cell receptor beta chains from one sample, sequenced in a study of control samples from healthy donors and cancer patients. Method: immunoSEQ multiplex PCR; TCRdb's copy keeps in-frame clones and lacks some. The sample shows under 150,000 clones, around 90% of them seen only once. The sequenced material came from blood. The receptors shown here come from a man under 40 in good health. Both conserved end residues are part of each CDR3. Fields, in order: CDR3 length, clone size, D gene, J gene, V gene, CDR3 protein, CDR3 DNA. The D gene is left open where the match is weak. Rows give clone size only sometimes, using once, few, many, or a class for an expanded clone.

16	medium-sized	NA	TRBJ2-4	TRBV28	CASSLLQSGVGNIQYF	TGTGCCAGCAGTTTATTACAGTCTGGGGTCGGAAACATTCAGTACTTC
15	NA	NA	TRBJ2-7	TRBV7-2	CASSLVPQGRYEQYF	TGTGCCAGCAGCTTAGTCCCGCAGGGGAGGTACGAGCAGTACTTC
16	NA	TRBD2	TRBJ2-1	TRBV7-9	CASSLVRLAGHNEQFF	TGTGCCAGCAGCTTAGTTCGGCTAGCGGGACACAATGAGCAGTTCTTC
14	NA	TRBD1	TRBJ1-5	TRBV30	CAWSVQGPHQPQHF	TGTGCCTGGAGTGTACAGGGGCCCCATCAGCCCCAGCATTTT
18	once	TRBD2	TRBJ2-3	TRBV28	CASRGGLAGVRSTDTQYF	TGTGCCAGCAGGGGCGGGCTAGCGGGAGTACGTAGTACAGATACGCAGTATTTT
15	NA	TRBD1	TRBJ2-5	TRBV2	CASSSQGLEQETQYF	TGTGCCAGCAGCTCACAGGGGCTGGAGCAAGAGACCCAGTACTTC
14	NA	NA	TRBJ1-2	TRBV5-5	CASSLFGGHYGYTF	TGTGCCAGCAGCTTGTTCGGGGGCCACTATGGCTACACCTTC
16	NA	TRBD2	TRBJ2-1	TRBV27	CASSLSLAGGYNEQFF	TGTGCCAGCAGTTTATCACTAGCGGGGGGATACAATGAGCAGTTCTTC
15	NA	NA	TRBJ2-6	TRBV15	CATSRDFAGANVLTF	TGTGCCACCAGCAGAGATTTTGCTGGGGCCAACGTCCTGACTTTC
14	NA	NA	TRBJ2-5	TRBV4-1	CASKPGPFGETQYF	TGCGCCAGCAAACCGGGGCCCTTCGGGGAGACCCAGTACTTC
14	NA	NA	TRBJ2-7	TRBV6-5	CASSSGGVGYEQYF	TGTGCCAGCAGCTCAGGGGGGGTTGGATACGAGCAGTACTTC
16	few	TRBD1	TRBJ2-7	TRBV6-1	CASSEIPGQGTYEQYF	TGTGCCAGCAGTGAGATACCGGGACAGGGGACTTACGAGCAGTACTTC
15	NA	TRBD1	TRBJ2-2	TRBV5-1	CASRRDRGDFGELFF	TGCGCCAGCAGACGGGACAGGGGGGATTTCGGGGAGCTGTTTTTT
18	NA	NA	TRBJ2-6	TRBV28	CASSLPYGRGSGANVLTF	TGTGCCAGCAGTTTACCCTACGGTCGGGGTTCTGGGGCCAACGTCCTGACTTTC
15	NA	NA	TRBJ2-4	TRBV14	CASSQGMKAKNIQYF	TGTGCCAGCAGCCAAGGGATGAAAGCCAAAAACATTCAGTACTTC
15	once	NA	TRBJ2-1	TRBV11-2	CASSSRDTSRSEQFF	TGTGCCAGCAGCTCAAGGGACACCTCGCGAAGTGAGCAGTTCTTC
12	NA	NA	TRBJ2-1	TRBV24-1	CATSVGESEQFF	TGTGCCACCAGTGTCGGAGAAAGTGAGCAGTTCTTC
13	few	NA	TRBJ2-1	TRBV19	CASSLRSHNEQFF	TGTGCCAGTAGTTTACGATCCCACAATGAGCAGTTCTTC
15	NA	NA	TRBJ1-2	TRBV6-6	CASSYSMEGARGYTF	TGTGCCAGCAGTTACTCGATGGAAGGGGCGCGGGGCTACACCTTC
14	NA	NA	TRBJ1-1	TRBV19	CASSPHTSGTEAFF	TGTGCCAGTAGTCCCCACACTTCGGGCACTGAAGCTTTCTTT
14	NA	TRBD2	TRBJ2-1	TRBV30	CAASGSLLVNEQFF	TGTGCCGCTAGCGGGAGTTTATTGGTCAATGAGCAGTTCTTC
22	NA	NA	TRBJ1-5	TRBV24-1	CATSEFKDQGPWAKFALQPQHF	TGTGCCACCAGTGAGTTTAAGGATCAGGGCCCATGGGCTAAATTTGCGCTTCAGCCCCAGCATTTT
11	NA	NA	TRBJ2-1	TRBV25-1	CASSRGNEQFF	TGTGCCAGCAGTAGGGGTAATGAGCAGTTCTTC
13	few	NA	TRBJ1-1	TRBV10-2	CASSENRGTEAFF	TGCGCCAGCAGTGAGAATCGGGGCACTGAAGCTTTCTTT
15	NA	NA	TRBJ2-7	TRBV6-5	CASSYSNRGGYEQYF	TGTGCCAGCAGTTACTCGAACAGGGGAGGCTACGAGCAGTACTTC
14	NA	TRBD1	TRBJ1-2	TRBV28	CASRGTGQGYGYTF	TGTGCCAGCAGGGGGACAGGACAGGGCTATGGCTACACCTTC
14	NA	NA	TRBJ1-3	TRBV4-1	CASSPGSAGNTIYF	TGCGCCAGCAGCCCCGGATCGGCTGGAAACACCATATATTTT
15	NA	NA	TRBJ1-2	TRBV15	CATSSRSPPLYGYTF	TGTGCCACCAGCAGTAGATCCCCCCCCCTATATGGCTACACCTTC
11	NA	TRBD1	TRBJ1-1	TRBV30	CAWRGTVEAFF	TGTGCCTGGAGAGGGACAGTTGAAGCTTTCTTT
14	NA	TRBD1	TRBJ1-6	TRBV5-6	CASSSGQGDSPLHF	TGTGCCAGCAGCTCGGGACAGGGGGATTCACCCCTCCACTTT
13	once	NA	TRBJ2-3	TRBV5-6	CASSSSSTDTQYF	TGTGCCAGCAGCTCTAGTAGCACAGATACGCAGTATTTT
13	few	NA	TRBJ1-5	TRBV28	CASSRNSLSPQHF	TGTGCCAGCAGCAGAAACAGCCTATCGCCCCAGCATTTT
17	NA	NA	TRBJ2-3	TRBV5-1	CASSPSGRQVSTDTQYF	TGCGCCAGCAGCCCGAGCGGTAGGCAGGTCAGCACAGATACGCAGTATTTT
15	NA	NA	TRBJ2-1	TRBV11-1	CASSRGTREGNEQFF	TGTGCCAGCAGCAGAGGAACCCGTGAGGGCAATGAGCAGTTCTTC
12	NA	NA	TRBJ1-4	TRBV28	CASRLTGEKLFF	TGTGCCAGCAGGCTAACAGGGGAAAAACTGTTTTTT
14	once	NA	TRBJ2-1	TRBV23-1	CASSLAALNNEQFF	TGCGCCAGCAGTCTAGCGGCTTTAAACAATGAGCAGTTCTTC
14	few	NA	TRBJ2-5	TRBV19	CASSVAGVRETQYF	TGTGCCAGTAGTGTCGCAGGGGTTCGAGAGACCCAGTACTTC
15	NA	NA	TRBJ1-1	TRBV28	CASSFVGLVNTEAFF	TGTGCCAGCAGTTTTGTCGGGTTGGTGAACACTGAAGCTTTCTTT
14	NA	NA	TRBJ1-1	TRBV30	CAWSGTGAGQLEIF	TGTGCCTGGAGTGGTACAGGTGCGGGGCAATTAGAGATCTTT
16	NA	NA	TRBJ2-3	TRBV5-1	CASSQRRGVGTDTQYF	TGCGCCAGCAGCCAACGGAGGGGGGTCGGGACAGATACGCAGTATTTT
14	few	NA	TRBJ2-3	TRBV19	CASKPSPQTDTQYF	TGTGCCAGTAAACCGTCTCCTCAAACAGATACGCAGTATTTT
16	NA	NA	TRBJ2-1	TRBV28	CASRKGGGFSYNEQFF	TGTGCCAGCAGAAAAGGAGGGGGGTTCTCCTACAATGAGCAGTTCTTC
15	once	NA	TRBJ1-6	TRBV7-9	CASSFTGSGNSPLHF	TGTGCCAGCAGCTTTACGGGTTCTGGTAATTCACCCCTCCACTTT
13	NA	TRBD1	TRBJ2-7	TRBV25-1	CASSRQGEYEQYF	TGTGCCAGCAGCAGACAGGGAGAATACGAGCAGTACTTC
16	NA	NA	TRBJ2-1	TRBV15	CATSRDPQGPLSEQFF	TGTGCCACCAGCAGAGACCCGCAGGGCCCTTTAAGTGAGCAGTTCTTC
14	NA	NA	TRBJ2-7	TRBV15	CATSRVDLPYEQYF	TGTGCCACCAGCAGAGTTGACCTCCCCTACGAGCAGTACTTC
16	NA	TRBD1	TRBJ2-7	TRBV6-6	CASTPAGTGGSNEQYF	TGTGCCAGCACCCCCGCCGGGACAGGGGGTTCGAACGAGCAGTACTTC
17	NA	TRBD1	TRBJ1-4	TRBV11-3	CASSQGQGVGTNEKLFF	TGTGCCAGCAGCCAAGGACAGGGAGTGGGAACTAATGAAAAACTGTTTTTT
12	NA	NA	TRBJ2-7	TRBV25-1	CASISDGYEQYF	TGTGCCAGCATTTCGGACGGTTACGAGCAGTACTTC
15	once	TRBD1	TRBJ2-7	TRBV7-2	CASRRQGALLNEQYF	TGTGCCAGCAGACGACAGGGGGCCCTTCTAAACGAGCAGTACTTC
14	once	NA	TRBJ2-3	TRBV19	CASSIAPRADTQYF	TGTGCCAGTAGTATAGCCCCCAGGGCAGATACGCAGTATTTT
14	NA	NA	TRBJ2-3	TRBV7-9	CASPPSGAADTQYF	TGTGCCAGCCCCCCGTCAGGGGCTGCAGATACGCAGTATTTT
14	NA	NA	TRBJ1-4	TRBV27	CASSLSGRNEKLFF	TGTGCCAGCAGTTTATCGGGCAGAAATGAAAAACTGTTTTTT
13	NA	TRBD1	TRBJ1-1	TRBV2	CASRQGLGTEAFF	TGTGCCAGCAGACAGGGGTTAGGAACTGAAGCTTTCTTT